One sample yielded the 22 T cell receptor beta chains listed below, sequenced in a study of long-term antiretroviral therapy in people with HIV. At survey level, the immunoSEQ assay was run in its v3.0 version. Sequenced by immunoSEQ multiplex PCR; TCRdb stores in-frame clones only, minus some. The repertoire consists of around 6,700 clones, with about 76% occurring once and the leading ten covering 30%. The sequencing here drew on unsorted PBMCs, taken 0.2 years after starting antiretroviral therapy. All receptors derive from a middle-aged man with HIV.

The chain uses TRBV5-1 and TRBJ1-5, with D tentatively TRBD1 (6 bases). CDR1 is SGHRS and CDR2 is YFSETQ in the germline V gene. There are 17 residues in the CDR3. V lost 4 bases to trimming and J lost 0 bases, with 17 bases between them. The CDR3 here is CASSPGQYLYSNQPQHF. As DNA, the CDR3 is TGCGCCAGCAGCCCCGGACAGTACCTATATAGCAATCAGCCCCAGCATTTT.

This clone has more than one count but fewer than ten. The V call is TRBV19, the J call TRBJ1-6, with a weak D call TRBD1 (5 bases). Looked up from germline, CDR1 is LNHDA and CDR2 is SQIVND (reference sequence). Trimming took off 9 bases at V and 7 bases at J, with 10 bases between the two ends. This CDR3 is 12 amino acids long. CDR3 DNA sequence: TGTGCCAGCGAAGACAGAAATTCACCCCTCCACTTT. This gives the protein CASEDRNSPLHF.

This clone occurred a few times. This chain uses TRBV14 with TRBJ1-2; 9 nucleotides agree with TRBD1. Per the germline V gene, CDR1 is SGHDN and CDR2 is FVKESK. The junction had 6 bases not matched to a gene; V was cut back by 3 bases and J by 4 bases. The CDR3 sequence is 15 residues long. CDR3 sequence (DNA): TGTGCCAGCAGCCATCGGGACAGGGACATCTATGGCTACACCTTC. This encodes CASSHRDRDIYGYTF. Using reference TRBV14 and TRBJ1-2 for the parts outside the CDR3, the full variable domain is EAGVTQFPSHSVIEKGQTVTLRCDPISGHDNLYWYRRVMGKEIKFLLHFVKESKQDESGMPNNRFLAERTGGTYSTLKVQPAELEDSGVYFCASSHRDRDIYGYTFGSGTRLTVV.

This clone was counted between two and nine times. CDR3 protein: CASTSTARFTEAFF. The DNA for the CDR3 is TGTGCCAGTACCTCGACAGCGCGGTTCACTGAAGCTTTCTTT. This chain connects TRBV19 to TRBJ1-1, with D tentatively TRBD1 (5 bases). Trimming pared 7 bases from V and 4 bases from J, leaving 16 bases between. The germline gives CDR1 LNHDA, CDR2 SQIVND (reference sequence). CDR3 length: 14 amino acids.

V and J are TRBV9 and TRBJ2-5; 9 nucleotides match TRBD2. The germline gives CDR1 SGDLS, CDR2 YYNGEE. Unmatched junction bases numbered 10, after V lost 2 bases and J lost 5 bases. This CDR3 has 16 residues. CDR3 bases: TGTGCCAGCAGCGTTACTGGCGGGGGGGCCCGGGAGACCCAGTACTTC. It specifies CASSVTGGGARETQYF.

This chain connects TRBV5-6 to TRBJ1-1; D ambiguous. Trimming shortened V by 4 bases and J by 1 base, and 11 bases separated the two germline ends. The CDR3 totals 14 residues. Looked up from germline, CDR1 is SGHDT and CDR2 is YYEEEE. DNA for the CDR3: TGTGCCAGCAGCCCCGGAGGGAGGAACACTGAAGCTTTCTTT. Encoded protein: CASSPGGRNTEAFF.

The rearrangement joins TRBV11-2 to TRBJ2-7; 8 nucleotides line up with TRBD1. V gave up 5 bases and J gave up 6 bases; unmatched junction bases: 12. Germline V gene lookup returns CDR1 SGHAT and CDR2 FQNNGV. The CDR3 is 15 amino acids. CDR3 region: CASSPSGQGLGEQYF. The DNA for the CDR3 is TGTGCCAGCAGCCCCAGCGGACAGGGTTTAGGCGAGCAGTACTTC.

The chain uses TRBV7-8 and TRBJ1-4; TRBD1 aligns across 8 bases. The CDR3 is 20 residues long. Germline-derived CDR1 and CDR2 are SGHVS and FQNEAQ. V lost 1 base to trimming and J lost 5 bases; unmatched junction nucleotides: 18. CDR3 protein: CASSLVVVGGGTGDNEKLFF. The CDR3 DNA reads as TGTGCCAGCAGCTTAGTGGTGGTAGGGGGTGGGACAGGCGACAATGAAAAACTGTTTTTT.

This clone was recorded only once. This chain links TRBV15 with TRBJ2-3, with TRBD1 identical over 7 bases. With V trimmed by 5 bases and J by 3 bases, 2 bases remained unmatched. Germline V gene sequence: CDR1 LNHNV, CDR2 YYDKDF (reference sequence). This CDR3 spans 13 amino acids. This chain's CDR3 is CATSPQGTDTQYF. The CDR3 bases are TGTGCCACCAGCCCACAGGGGACAGATACGCAGTATTTT.

This clone was found once. The V and J genes are TRBV5-1 and TRBJ1-4, with a weak D call TRBD1 (5 bases). Germline CDR1 and CDR2: SGHRS and YFSETQ. The CDR3 is 14 amino acids. Trimming took 4 bases from V and 4 from J, leaving 11 bases between them. CDR3 amino acids: CASSPGQVNEKLFF. The CDR3 DNA follows: TGCGCCAGCAGCCCCGGACAAGTTAATGAAAAACTGTTTTTT.

DNA of the CDR3: TGTGCCAGCTCAGCCTCGTTGGGATCTAGCACAGATACGCAGTATTTT. This encodes CASSASLGSSTDTQYF. The chain joins TRBV18 to TRBJ2-3; D remains unclear. The CDR3 has 16 residues. Germline V gives CDR1 KGHSH, CDR2 LQKENI. V was shortened by 5 bases and J by 0 bases, with 15 bases between the two germline ends.

The chain carries TRBV11-1 and TRBJ1-2; maybe TRBD1 (5 bases). In germline, CDR1 is SGHAT, CDR2 FQDESV (reference sequence). The length of the CDR3 is 11 residues. Trimming shortened V by 5 bases and J by 8 bases, and 9 bases separated the two germline ends. As DNA, the CDR3 is TGTGCCAGCAGCCTTGGGGACGGCTACACCTTC. Its protein is CASSLGDGYTF.

The chain combines TRBV10-3 with TRBJ2-3; D may be TRBD2 (6 bases). Deletions cut 2 bases from V and 4 bases from J, with 13 bases between. CDR1 is ENHRY, CDR2 SYGVKD, per germline. There are 15 residues in the CDR3. Here the CDR3 reads CAISEIGGRADTQYF. CDR3 bases: TGTGCCATCAGTGAGATCGGGGGACGCGCAGATACGCAGTATTTT.

The gene calls are TRBV14 and TRBJ1-1; 8 nucleotides line up with TRBD1. V was pared by 4 bases and J by 0 bases, with 7 bases of the junction left unmatched. Germline CDR1 reads SGHDN; CDR2 reads FVKESK. CDR3 size: 16 residues. CDR3 residues: CASSLRTGTLNTEAFF. The CDR3 region has the DNA TGTGCCAGCAGCCTCCGGACAGGGACTTTGAACACTGAAGCTTTCTTT.

This chain's CDR3 is CASSQGHAYEQYF. CDR3 nucleotides: TGTGCCAGCAGCCAGGGACACGCGTACGAGCAGTACTTC. The chain is built from TRBV2 and TRBJ2-7, with D possibly TRBD1 on 6 matching bases. CDR1 SNHLY and CDR2 FYNNEI come from the germline V gene. The CDR3 covers 13 residues. V lost 6 bases, J lost 4 bases, and 13 bases lay in between.

The chain joins TRBV6-5 to TRBJ2-1; 14 bases map to TRBD2. With V trimmed by 4 bases and J by 1 base, 0 bases remained unmatched. The V gene's germline CDR1 is MNHEY and CDR2 SVGAGI. This CDR3 has 16 amino acids. The CDR3 is CASSWTSGGSYNEQFF. The CDR3 DNA is TGTGCCAGCAGTTGGACTAGCGGGGGGTCCTACAATGAGCAGTTCTTC.

The chain joins TRBV5-5 to TRBJ2-3; 10 bases align to TRBD1. CDR3 length: 16 amino acids. V lost 1 base to trimming and J lost 4 bases; unmatched junction nucleotides: 6. Germline V CDR1 and CDR2: SGHKS, YYEKEE (reference sequence). CDR3 residues: CASSLRQGALADTQYF. The CDR3 bases are TGTGCCAGCAGCTTGAGACAGGGGGCGCTGGCAGATACGCAGTATTTT.

The rearrangement uses TRBV13 and TRBJ1-1; D is possibly TRBD1 (5 bases). The CDR3 contains 12 residues. Germline V gene lookup returns CDR1 PRHDT and CDR2 FYEKMQ (reference sequence). With 5 bases removed from V and 7 bases from J, the gap between germline ends came to 11 bases. The CDR3 region is CASSLIRGEAFF. CDR3 nucleotide sequence: TGTGCCAGCAGCCTAATTAGGGGTGAAGCTTTCTTT.

The rearrangement links TRBV19 to TRBJ1-1; TRBD1 might be the D (5 bases). The V end was cut by 4 bases, the J end by 5 bases, with 17 bases between. The CDR3 covers 15 residues. The germline V gene encodes CDR1 LNHDA and CDR2 SQIVND (reference sequence). CDR3 bases: TGTGCCAGTAGTACCCCGGGGCCGGGCGGGACTGAAGCTTTCTTT. Encoded protein: CASSTPGPGGTEAFF.

The V and J genes are TRBV29-1 and TRBJ1-1; D is possibly TRBD1 (5 bases). V was clipped by 3 bases and J by 1 base, with 9 bases between them. This CDR3 spans 13 amino acids. Germline CDR1 reads SQVTM; CDR2 reads ANQGSEA. CDR3: CSVDPQGNTEAFF. For the CDR3, the DNA is TGCAGCGTTGACCCTCAGGGGAACACTGAAGCTTTCTTT.

The gene calls are TRBV13 and TRBJ2-7; D unresolved. Trimming stripped 4 bases from V and 0 bases from J, with 7 bases between. The CDR3 contains 13 residues. Germline V gene lookup returns CDR1 PRHDT and CDR2 FYEKMQ (reference sequence). CDR3 region: CASSSDTSYEQYF. The CDR3 DNA reads TGTGCCAGCAGCTCTGACACCTCCTACGAGCAGTACTTC.

The chain is built from TRBV6-1 and TRBJ1-5; D unclear. The CDR3 is 11 amino acids. V was pared by 7 bases and J by 10 bases, with 11 bases between. Germline V gene lookup returns CDR1 MNHNS and CDR2 SASEGT. The CDR3 DNA reads TGTGCCAGCAATGACCCGGCTCCCCAGCATTTT. Its protein is CASNDPAPQHF.